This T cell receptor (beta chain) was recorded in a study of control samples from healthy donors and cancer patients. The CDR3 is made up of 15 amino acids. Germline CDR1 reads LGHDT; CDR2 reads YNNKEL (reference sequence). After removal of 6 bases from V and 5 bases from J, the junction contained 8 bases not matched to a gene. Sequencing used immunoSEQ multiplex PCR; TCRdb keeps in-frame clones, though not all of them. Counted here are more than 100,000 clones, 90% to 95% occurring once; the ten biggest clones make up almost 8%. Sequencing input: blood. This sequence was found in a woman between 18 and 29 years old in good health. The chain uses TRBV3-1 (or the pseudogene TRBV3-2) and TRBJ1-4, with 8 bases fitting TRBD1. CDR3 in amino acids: CASRRWTGPNEKLFF. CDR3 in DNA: TGTGCCAGCAGACGGTGGACAGGGCCAAATGAAAAACTGTTTTTT.